This TCR beta chain was documented in a study of cytomegalovirus exposure and HLA in healthy donors (dated by TCRdb to 2016 to 2017). Describing the broader study: The 670 or so repertoires of the first cohort and the roughly 120 validation repertoires were produced on the same platform, according to a later analysis. The study was designed to test whether signatures of past pathogen exposure could be identified by cataloging public T cell receptors. In addition to the first cohort of 650 to 800 subjects, a separate validation cohort of approximately 130 different subjects was used. The study combined high-throughput TCR immunosequencing, statistical association of individual TCRs with disease status, and machine learning to predict cytomegalovirus infection status.

The paper's findings and limits, for the study overall: Most TCR sequences were observed very rarely across donors, whereas some public TCRs were present in many individuals. A total of 164 TCR beta chains were listed by the study as associated with cytomegalovirus. Cytomegalovirus status was reported to be diagnosed by the classifier with high specificity and sensitivity in both the original and validation cohorts. It was suggested by the authors that the approach could potentially be generalized to other disease states and immunological phenotypes. Of the cluster scores, roughly 95% were above 0 in a later analysis, which found that TCRs clustered in the first cohort also tended to co-occur in the 90 to 150 validation repertoires. A later analysis had no HLA typing for the validation cohort, so co-occurrence there was scored across all 130 or so repertoires. In vitro tests confirmed that a few of the cytomegalovirus-associated TCR beta chains recognize cytomegalovirus antigens.

The germline V gene provides CDR1 LGHNA and CDR2 YSLEER. Reading from cysteine to phenylalanine, the CDR3 counts 15 amino acids. Of all the DNA, just the CDR3 is kept, 45 bases in frame from base 1. Relative to germline, V is 3 bases shorter and J is 3 bases shorter, with 14 bases between their ends. As regards this clone: Its antigen is not yet known. No per-base quality is available; no much larger clone lies one base away.

The donors belonged to the validation cohort of around 130 subjects, which was separate from the roughly 700-subject first cohort. Receptor amplification or capture employed the immunoSEQ multiplex PCR assay. The published analysis was carried out like this. To diagnose cytomegalovirus status from the catalog of TCR beta chain sequences, a statistical classification framework was built. In its TCRdb copy, this immuneACCESS table keeps in-frame sequences only and misses some clones. Where compared with another copy, unresolved V genes explain less than half of these, and the others have no known cause. The V and J calls and clone size come from that table; D and trimming were worked out from the DNA. The sample table records about 280,000 clones; around nine tenths of these occur just once. The ten largest account for over 0.7% of the sample.

This chain joins TRBV4-3 to TRBJ1-1; a weak D assignment points to TRBD1 (5 bases agree). This receptor was obtained from a woman under 30 in good health and CMV-seronegative. Sequenced sample: PBMCs. The CDR3 is CASSQAQGLDTEAFF. DNA sequence: TGCGCCAGCAGCCAGGCCCAGGGCTTGGACACTGAAGCTTTCTTT.